The entry below gives a single TCR beta chain sequence along with its context. Its specificity is unknown. PCR primers comprised 60 Vbeta and 13 Jbeta primers. Authors' processing steps: Per a later analysis, the number of unique TCR beta chains was approximately 80 million, of which roughly 10 million were shared. The assay was immunoSEQ multiplex PCR, and TCRdb's table has in-frame clones only and misses some. The D gene and trimming were derived from the DNA, and the V and J assignments and clone size from that table. The sample includes 130,000 or so clones, roughly 87% of them seen just once. The entry originates in a study of cytomegalovirus exposure and HLA in healthy donors. Study-wide background: Roughly 85 million unique TCRs from HLA-typed donors were held in an early release of data. Study-level points and caveats: In vitro experiments confirmed that a few CMV-associated chains were specific for CMV antigens. An ancestry cluster, one associated with Asian ancestry, reportedly showed fewer N-insertions than the 666-donor mean in a later analysis.

With 4 bases removed from V and 6 bases from J, the gap between germline ends came to 12 bases. Per germline, CDR1 MNHEY and CDR2 SMNVEV (reference sequence). This CDR3 is 13 amino acids long. This sequence joins TRBV27 and TRBJ1-2; D gene ambiguous. The TCR was taken from a woman in her thirties or forties in good health and CMV-seronegative. Sequencing used PBMCs. This CDR3 reads CASSSTHRDGYTF. The CDR3 DNA follows: TGTGCCAGCAGTTCCACCCACCGCGATGGCTACACCTTC.